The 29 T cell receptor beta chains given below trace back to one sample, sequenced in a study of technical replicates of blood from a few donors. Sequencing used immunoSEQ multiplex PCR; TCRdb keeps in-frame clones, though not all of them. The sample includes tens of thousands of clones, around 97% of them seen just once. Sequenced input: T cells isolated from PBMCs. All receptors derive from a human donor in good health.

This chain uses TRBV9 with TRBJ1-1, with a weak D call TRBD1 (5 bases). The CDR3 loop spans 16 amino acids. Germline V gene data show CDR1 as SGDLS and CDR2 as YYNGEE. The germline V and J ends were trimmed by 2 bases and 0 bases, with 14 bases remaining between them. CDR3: CASSVHGGLMNTEAFF. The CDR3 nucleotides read TGTGCCAGCAGCGTCCATGGGGGGTTAATGAACACTGAAGCTTTCTTT.

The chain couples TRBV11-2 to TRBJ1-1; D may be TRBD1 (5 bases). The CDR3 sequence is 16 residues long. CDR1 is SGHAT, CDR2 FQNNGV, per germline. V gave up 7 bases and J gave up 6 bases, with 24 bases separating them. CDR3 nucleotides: TGTGCCAGCAACCACGTCCATCGGTTAGCGGGGGCTGAAGCTTTCTTT. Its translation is CASNHVHRLAGAEAFF.

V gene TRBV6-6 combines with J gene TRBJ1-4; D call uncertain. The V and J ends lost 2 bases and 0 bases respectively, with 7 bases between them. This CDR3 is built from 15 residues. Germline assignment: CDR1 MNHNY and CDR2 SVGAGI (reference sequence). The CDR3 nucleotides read TGTGCCAGCAGTTACATGGCCCCAACTAATGAAAAACTGTTTTTT. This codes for CASSYMAPTNEKLFF.

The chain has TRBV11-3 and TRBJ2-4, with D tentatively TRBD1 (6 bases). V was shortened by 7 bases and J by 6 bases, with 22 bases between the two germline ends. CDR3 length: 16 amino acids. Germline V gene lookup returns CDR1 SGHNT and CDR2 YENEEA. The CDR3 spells CASTNRQDSERNIQYF. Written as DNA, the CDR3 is TGTGCCAGCACTAACCGACAGGACAGTGAAAGAAACATTCAGTACTTC.

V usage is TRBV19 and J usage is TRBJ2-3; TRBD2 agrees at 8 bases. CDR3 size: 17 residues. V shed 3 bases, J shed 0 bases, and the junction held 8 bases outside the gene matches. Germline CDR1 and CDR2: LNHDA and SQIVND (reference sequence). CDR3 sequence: CASSIPPLAGSTDTQYF. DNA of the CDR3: TGTGCCAGTAGTATCCCCCCTTTAGCGGGAAGCACAGATACGCAGTATTTT. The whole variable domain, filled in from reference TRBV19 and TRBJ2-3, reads DGGITQSPKYLFRKEGQNVTLSCEQNLNHDAMYWYRQDPGQGLRLIYYSQIVNDFQKGDIAEGYSVSREKKESFPLTVTSAQKNPTAFYLCASSIPPLAGSTDTQYFGPGTRLTVL.

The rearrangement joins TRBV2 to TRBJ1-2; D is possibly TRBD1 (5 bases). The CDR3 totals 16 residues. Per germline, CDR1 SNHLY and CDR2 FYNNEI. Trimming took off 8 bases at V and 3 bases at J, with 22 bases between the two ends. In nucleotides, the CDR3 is TGTGCCAGCCTATCGGGCCAGGGCCTATCCTACTATGGCTACACCTTC. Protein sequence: CASLSGQGLSYYGYTF.

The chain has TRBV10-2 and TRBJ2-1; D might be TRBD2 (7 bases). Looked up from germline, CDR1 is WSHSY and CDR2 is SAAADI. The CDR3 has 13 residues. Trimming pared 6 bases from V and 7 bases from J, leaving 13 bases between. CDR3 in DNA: TGCGCCAGCAGGGGCGGGGGCCAGAATGAGCAGTTCTTC. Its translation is CASRGGGQNEQFF.

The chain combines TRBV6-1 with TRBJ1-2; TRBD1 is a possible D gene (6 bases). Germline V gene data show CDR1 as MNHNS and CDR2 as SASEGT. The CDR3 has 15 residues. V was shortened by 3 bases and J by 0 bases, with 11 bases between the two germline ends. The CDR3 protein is CASSESTGPNYGYTF. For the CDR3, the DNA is TGTGCCAGCAGTGAGTCGACAGGCCCTAACTATGGCTACACCTTC.

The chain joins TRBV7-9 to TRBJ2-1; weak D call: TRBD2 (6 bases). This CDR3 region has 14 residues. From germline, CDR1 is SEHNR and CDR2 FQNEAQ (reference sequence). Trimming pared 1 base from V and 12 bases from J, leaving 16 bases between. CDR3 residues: CASSLGLVTEGQFF. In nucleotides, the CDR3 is TGTGCCAGCAGCTTAGGGTTAGTTACGGAGGGGCAGTTCTTC.

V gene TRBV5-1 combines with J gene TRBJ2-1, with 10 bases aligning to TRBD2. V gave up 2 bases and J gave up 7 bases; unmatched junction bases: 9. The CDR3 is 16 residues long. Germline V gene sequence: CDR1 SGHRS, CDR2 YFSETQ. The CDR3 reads CASSFGAGGPLNEQFF. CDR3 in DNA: TGCGCCAGCAGCTTCGGAGCGGGGGGGCCGCTGAATGAGCAGTTCTTC.

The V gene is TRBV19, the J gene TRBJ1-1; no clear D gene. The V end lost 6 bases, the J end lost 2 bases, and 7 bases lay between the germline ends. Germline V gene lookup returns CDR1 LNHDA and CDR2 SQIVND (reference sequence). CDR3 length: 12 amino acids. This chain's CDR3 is CASSTSNTEAFF. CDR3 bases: TGTGCCAGTAGCACAAGTAACACTGAAGCTTTCTTT.

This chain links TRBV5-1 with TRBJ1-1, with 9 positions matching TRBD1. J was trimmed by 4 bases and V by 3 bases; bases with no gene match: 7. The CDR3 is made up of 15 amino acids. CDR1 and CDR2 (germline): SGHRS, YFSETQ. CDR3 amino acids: CASSSRTGDVTEAFF. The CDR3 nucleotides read TGCGCCAGCAGCTCACGGACAGGGGATGTCACTGAAGCTTTCTTT.

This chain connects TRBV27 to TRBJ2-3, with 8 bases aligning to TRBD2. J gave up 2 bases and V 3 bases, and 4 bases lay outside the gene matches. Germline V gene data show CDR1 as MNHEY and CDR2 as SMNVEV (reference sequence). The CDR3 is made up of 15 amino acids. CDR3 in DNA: TGTGCCAGCAGTTTCGGGGGGGCGCTCACAGATACGCAGTATTTT. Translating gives CASSFGGALTDTQYF.

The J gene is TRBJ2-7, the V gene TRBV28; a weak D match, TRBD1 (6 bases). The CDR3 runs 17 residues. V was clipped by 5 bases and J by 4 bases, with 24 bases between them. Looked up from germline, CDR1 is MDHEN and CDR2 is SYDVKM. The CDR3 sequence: CASSPRDINLGSYEQYF. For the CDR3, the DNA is TGTGCCAGCAGTCCCCGGGACATCAATTTAGGATCATACGAGCAGTACTTC.

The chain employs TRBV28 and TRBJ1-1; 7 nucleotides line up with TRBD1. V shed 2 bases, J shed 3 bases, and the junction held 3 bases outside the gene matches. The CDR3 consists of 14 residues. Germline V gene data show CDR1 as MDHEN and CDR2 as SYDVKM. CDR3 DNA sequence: TGTGCCAGCAGTTTAACAGGGGCGGACACTGAAGCTTTCTTT. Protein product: CASSLTGADTEAFF.

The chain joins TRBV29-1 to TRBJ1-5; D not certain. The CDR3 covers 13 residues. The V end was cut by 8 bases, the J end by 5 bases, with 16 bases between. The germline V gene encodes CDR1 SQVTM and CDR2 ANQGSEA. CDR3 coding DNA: TGCAGCACGGGTGAGGCAGCATATCAGCCCCAGCATTTT. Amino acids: CSTGEAAYQPQHF.

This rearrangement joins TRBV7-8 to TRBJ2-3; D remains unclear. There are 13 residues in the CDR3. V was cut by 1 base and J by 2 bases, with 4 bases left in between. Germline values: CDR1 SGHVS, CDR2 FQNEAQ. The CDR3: CASSLDSTDTQYF. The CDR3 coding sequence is TGTGCCAGCAGCTTAGACTCCACAGATACGCAGTATTTT.

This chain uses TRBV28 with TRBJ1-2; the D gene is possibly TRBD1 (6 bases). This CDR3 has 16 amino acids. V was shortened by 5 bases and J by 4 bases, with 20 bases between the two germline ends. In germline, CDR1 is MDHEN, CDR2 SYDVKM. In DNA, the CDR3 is TGTGCCAGCAGTCCAGGGGCCCTAACCACCAGCTATGGCTACACCTTC. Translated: CASSPGALTTSYGYTF.

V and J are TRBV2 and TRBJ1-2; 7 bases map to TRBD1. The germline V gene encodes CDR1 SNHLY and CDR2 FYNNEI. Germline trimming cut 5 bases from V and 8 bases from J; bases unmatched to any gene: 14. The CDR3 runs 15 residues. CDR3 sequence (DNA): TGTGCCAGCAGTTATTACGCTGGGACAGCAGAGGGCTACACCTTC. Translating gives CASSYYAGTAEGYTF.

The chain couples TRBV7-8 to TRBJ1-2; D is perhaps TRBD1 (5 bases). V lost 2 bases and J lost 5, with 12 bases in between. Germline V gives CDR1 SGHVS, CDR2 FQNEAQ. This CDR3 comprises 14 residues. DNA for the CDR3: TGTGCCAGCAGCTTAAAAGGTGGGGGGTATGGCTACACCTTC. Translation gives CASSLKGGGYGYTF.

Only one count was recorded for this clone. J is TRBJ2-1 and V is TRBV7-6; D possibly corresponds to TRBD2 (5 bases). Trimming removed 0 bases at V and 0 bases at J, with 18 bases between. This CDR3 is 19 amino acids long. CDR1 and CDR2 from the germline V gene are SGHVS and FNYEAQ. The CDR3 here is CASSLAERETLSSYNEQFF. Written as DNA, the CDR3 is TGTGCCAGCAGCTTAGCAGAGAGGGAGACCCTGAGCTCCTACAATGAGCAGTTCTTC. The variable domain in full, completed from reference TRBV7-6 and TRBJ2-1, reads GAGVSQSPRYKVTKRGQDVALRCDPISGHVSLYWYRQALGQGPEFLTYFNYEAQQDKSGLPNDRFSAERPEGSISTLTIQRTEQRDSAMYRCASSLAERETLSSYNEQFFGPGTRLTVL.

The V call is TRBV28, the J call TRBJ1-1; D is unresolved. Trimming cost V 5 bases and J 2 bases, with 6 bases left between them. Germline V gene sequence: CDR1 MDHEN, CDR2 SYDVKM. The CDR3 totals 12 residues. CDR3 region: CASSPLNTEAFF. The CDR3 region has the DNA TGTGCCAGCAGTCCACTAAACACTGAAGCTTTCTTT.

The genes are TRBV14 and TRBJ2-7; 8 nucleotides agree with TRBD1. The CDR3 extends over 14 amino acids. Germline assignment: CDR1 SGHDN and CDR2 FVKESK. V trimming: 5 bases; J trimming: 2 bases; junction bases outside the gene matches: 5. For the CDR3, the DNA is TGTGCCAGCAGCACGGGACAGGCAACCTACGAGCAGTACTTC. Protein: CASSTGQATYEQYF. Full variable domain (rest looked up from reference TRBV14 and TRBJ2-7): EAGVTQFPSHSVIEKGQTVTLRCDPISGHDNLYWYRRVMGKEIKFLLHFVKESKQDESGMPNNRFLAERTGGTYSTLKVQPAELEDSGVYFCASSTGQATYEQYFGPGTRLTVT.

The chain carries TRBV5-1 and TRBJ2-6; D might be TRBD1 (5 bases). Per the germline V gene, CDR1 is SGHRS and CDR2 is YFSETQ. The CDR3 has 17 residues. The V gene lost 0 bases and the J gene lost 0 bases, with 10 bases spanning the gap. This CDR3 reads CASSLAWGASGANVLTF. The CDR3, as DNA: TGCGCCAGCAGCTTGGCATGGGGCGCCTCTGGGGCCAACGTCCTGACTTTC.

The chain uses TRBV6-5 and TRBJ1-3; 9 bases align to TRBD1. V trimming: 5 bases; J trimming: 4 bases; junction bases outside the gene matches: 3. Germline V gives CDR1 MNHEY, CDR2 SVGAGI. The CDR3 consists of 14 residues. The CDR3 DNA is TGTGCCAGCAGTATAGACAGGGGGGGAAACACCATATATTTT. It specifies CASSIDRGGNTIYF.

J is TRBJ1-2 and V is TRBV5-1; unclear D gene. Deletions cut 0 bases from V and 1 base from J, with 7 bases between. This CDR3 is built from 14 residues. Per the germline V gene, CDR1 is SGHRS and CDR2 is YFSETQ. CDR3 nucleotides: TGCGCCAGCAGCTTGGAGGCGGATAACTATGGCTACACCTTC. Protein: CASSLEADNYGYTF. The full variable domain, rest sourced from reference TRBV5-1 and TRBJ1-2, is KAGVTQTPRYLIKTRGQQVTLSCSPISGHRSVSWYQQTPGQGLQFLFEYFSETQRNKGNFPGRFSGRQFSNSRSEMNVSTLELGDSALYLCASSLEADNYGYTFGSGTRLTVV.

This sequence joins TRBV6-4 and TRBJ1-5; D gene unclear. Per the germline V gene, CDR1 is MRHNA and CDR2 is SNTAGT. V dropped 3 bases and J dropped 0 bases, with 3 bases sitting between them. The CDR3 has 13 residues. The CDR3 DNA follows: TGTGCCAGCAGTGAACATAGCAATCAGCCCCAGCATTTT. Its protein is CASSEHSNQPQHF.

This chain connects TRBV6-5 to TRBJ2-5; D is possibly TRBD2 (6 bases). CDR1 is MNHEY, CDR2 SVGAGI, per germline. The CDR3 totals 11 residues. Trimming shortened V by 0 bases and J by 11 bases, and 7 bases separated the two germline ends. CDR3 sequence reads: CASSYSTRQYF. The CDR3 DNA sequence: TGTGCCAGCAGTTACTCGACTAGACAGTACTTC.

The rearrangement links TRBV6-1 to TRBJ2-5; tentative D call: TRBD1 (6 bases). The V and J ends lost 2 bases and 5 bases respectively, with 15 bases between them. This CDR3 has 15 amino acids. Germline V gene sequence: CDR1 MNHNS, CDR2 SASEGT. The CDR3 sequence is CASSENVGAHETQYF. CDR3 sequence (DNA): TGTGCCAGCAGTGAAAATGTGGGGGCTCATGAGACCCAGTACTTC.